Sequencing of this T cell receptor (beta chain) was carried out in a study of naive and memory T cell subsets. This clonotype was recorded a few times. Its antigen is currently unknown. Both TRBC1 and TRBC2 were covered by a beta constant-region primer of two equimolar oligonucleotides. Ligated cDNA was amplified by four rounds of PCR with nested alpha and beta constant-region primers and SP2. An oligonucleotide with the SP2 primer and a 12-nucleotide UMI was ligated to the cDNA 3' end. TCRdb analysed the UMI-ligation and nested PCR reads with MiXCR anew, one entry per CDR3 protein. The sample consists of approximately 150,000 distinct CDR3 sequences, approximately 22% of them appearing once. Regarding the study as a whole: Expression changes during T cell differentiation may affect RNA-based TCR counts. Naive repertoires, especially CD8, held a few larger clonotypes, possibly memory cells re-expressing CD45RA. Findings for naive and memory subsets could not be checked against ground truth.

The CDR3 covers 15 residues. From germline, CDR1 is LGHDT and CDR2 YNNKEL (reference sequence). The J segment lost 0 bases and the V segment lost 3 bases, leaving 2 bases of the junction unmatched. This clonotype originated in a human donor in good health. The material sequenced was naive CD4+ T cells from blood. V and J are TRBV3-1 and TRBJ2-1; 7 positions agree with TRBD1. The DNA of the CDR3 is TGTGCCAGCAGCCAGACAGGGAGCTCCTACAATGAGCAGTTCTTC. Protein sequence: CASSQTGSSYNEQFF.